This TCR beta chain came from a study of T cell repertoires in cytomegalovirus infection. Regarding the study as a whole: The response measured ex vivo was dominated by TCR beta clonotypes (HLA-C-restricted and CMV-specific).

This clonotype was seen only a few times. Its antigen is not identified. TCRdb used MiXCR to reprocess the reads, holding one entry per CDR3 protein. The top ten hold about a tenth of the sample, which has over 450,000 distinct CDR3 sequences, 11% seen once. V lost 10 bases and J lost 2, with 24 bases in between. The CDR3 totals 16 residues. The germline gives CDR1 ENHRY, CDR2 SYGVKD. The material sequenced was PBMCs. This TCR derives from a human donor in good health (CMV status not recorded). Some clones in this sample may be carry-over from other donors' samples. J is TRBJ2-7 and V is TRBV10-3; D may be TRBD1 (6 bases). The CDR3 coding sequence is TGTGCCACCCTGTCCCGGGACAAAGGTCCCACCTACGAGCAGTACTTC. Translation gives CATLSRDKGPTYEQYF.